These 15 T cell receptor beta chains were sequenced from one sample in a study of blood T cell repertoires in COVID-19. The assay was immunoSEQ multiplex PCR, and TCRdb's table has in-frame clones only and misses some. The repertoire has about 230,000 clones, over 65% of them found once; the top ten carry 2.6%. Source material: peripheral blood. These receptors were collected from a woman between 65 and 79 years old with active or convalescent COVID-19.

This rearrangement joins TRBV6-5 to TRBJ1-2; 7 bases line up with TRBD1. J was trimmed by 6 bases and V by 3 bases; bases with no gene match: 10. Looked up from germline, CDR1 is MNHEY and CDR2 is SVGAGI. This CDR3 has 15 residues. The CDR3 reads CASSYTQGSPNGYTF. The CDR3 DNA follows: TGTGCCAGCAGTTATACACAGGGGTCCCCCAATGGCTACACCTTC.

The chain's CDR3 is CASSEGIGGTSGANVLTF. DNA of the CDR3: TGTGCCAGCAGTGAAGGAATAGGGGGCACCTCTGGGGCCAACGTCCTGACTTTC. The chain uses TRBV6-1 and TRBJ2-6; 7 bases are shared with TRBD1. The junction had 6 bases not matched to a gene; V was cut back by 1 base and J by 0 bases. In germline, CDR1 is MNHNS, CDR2 SASEGT. CDR3 size: 18 residues.

The rearrangement links TRBV5-6 to TRBJ1-2; possibly TRBD1 for D (6 bases). Deletions cut 3 bases from V and 6 bases from J, with 15 bases between. Germline lookup yields CDR1 SGHDT and CDR2 YYEEEE. This CDR3 region has 14 residues. As DNA, the CDR3 is TGTGCCAGCAGCTCAATACAGGGATCCCATGGCTACACCTTC. Amino acids: CASSSIQGSHGYTF.

This clone showed up just a few times. The rearrangement joins TRBV7-2 to TRBJ1-3; no clear D gene. V lost 5 bases and J lost 0, with 11 bases in between. This CDR3 spans 15 amino acids. Germline V CDR1 and CDR2: SGHTA, FQGNSA. The CDR3 region is CASSITAYSGNTIYF. The CDR3 DNA is TGTGCCAGCAGCATAACAGCCTACTCTGGAAACACCATATATTTT.

The chain joins TRBV18 to TRBJ2-7; 9 bases line up with TRBD1. This CDR3 spans 14 amino acids. Trimming removed 4 bases from V and 5 bases from J; junction bases left unmatched: 6. CDR1 and CDR2 from the germline V gene are KGHSH and LQKENI. CDR3 region: CASSLSGTGNEQYF. CDR3 bases: TGTGCCAGCTCACTTTCCGGGACAGGGAACGAGCAGTACTTC.

The rearrangement links TRBV28 to TRBJ1-6; 7 positions agree with TRBD1. Trimming cost V 5 bases and J 13 bases; bases outside gene matches: 11. The CDR3 sequence is 14 residues long. The germline CDR1 and CDR2 sequences are MDHEN and SYDVKM. CDR3 residues: CASSDRAVSLPLHF. CDR3 nucleotide sequence: TGTGCCAGCAGTGACAGGGCTGTAAGTCTCCCCCTCCACTTT.

The chain recombines TRBV27 with TRBJ2-3; 14 bases map to TRBD2. The CDR3 has 17 amino acids. CDR1 MNHEY and CDR2 SMNVEV come from the germline V gene (reference sequence). Losses at the gene ends were 5 bases for V and 1 base for J; bases not matched to a gene: 5. The CDR3 spells CASSRLAGGPGTDTQYF. As DNA, the CDR3 is TGTGCCAGCAGTAGACTAGCGGGGGGGCCTGGCACAGATACGCAGTATTTT.

This rearrangement joins TRBV19 to TRBJ2-6; D may be TRBD2 (5 bases). The CDR3 sequence is 16 residues long. The V gene's germline CDR1 is LNHDA and CDR2 SQIVND (reference sequence). Trimming took off 3 bases at V and 4 bases at J, with 13 bases between the two ends. The chain's CDR3 is CASSIRRTRGANVLTF. DNA for the CDR3: TGTGCCAGTAGTATCCGGAGGACGCGAGGGGCCAACGTCCTGACTTTC.

The gene calls are TRBV18 and TRBJ2-7; 10 bases fit TRBD2. This CDR3 has 14 amino acids. Per germline, CDR1 KGHSH and CDR2 LQKENI. With V trimmed by 6 bases and J by 4 bases, 6 bases remained unmatched. The CDR3 spells CASSQSSGGYEQYF. The CDR3 DNA reads TGTGCCAGCTCCCAGTCTAGCGGGGGTTACGAGCAGTACTTC.

The rearrangement joins TRBV5-5 to TRBJ2-1, with TRBD2 identical over 12 bases. The CDR3 covers 16 residues. V was pared by 1 base and J by 7 bases, with 6 bases of the junction left unmatched. CDR1 is SGHKS and CDR2 is YYEKEE in the germline V gene (reference sequence). The DNA for the CDR3 is TGTGCCAGCAGCTTGTATTTACTAGCGGGGGGTAATGAGCAGTTCTTC. Translated, it gives CASSLYLLAGGNEQFF.

Of note for this clone: Other DNA sequences in this sample translate to the same CDR3. The chain couples TRBV20-1 to TRBJ1-2, with D maybe TRBD1 (5 bases). Deletions cut 3 bases from V and 5 bases from J, with 7 bases between. This CDR3 is built from 11 residues. Germline V gene sequence: CDR1 DFQATT, CDR2 SNEGSKA (reference sequence). In DNA, the CDR3 is TGCAGTGCTAGTAGACAGTATGGCTACACCTTC. Translating it yields CSASRQYGYTF.

This clone was counted between two and nine times. In the same sample, other DNA sequences code for this CDR3. The V gene is TRBV29-1, the J gene TRBJ2-5; D gene uncertain. The CDR3 sequence is 10 residues long. Germline loops: CDR1 SQVTM, CDR2 ANQGSEA. V lost 6 bases, J lost 2 bases, and 4 bases lay in between. Here the CDR3 reads CSVVQETQYF. The CDR3 DNA sequence: TGCAGCGTCGTACAAGAGACCCAGTACTTC.

This sequence joins TRBV3-1 (or the pseudogene TRBV3-2) and TRBJ2-3, with 8 bases matching TRBD2. Germline V CDR1 and CDR2: LGHDT, YNNKEL (reference sequence). V lost 4 bases to trimming and J lost 7 bases; unmatched junction nucleotides: 16. This CDR3 has 17 amino acids. The CDR3 coding sequence is TGTGCCAGCAGCCCCCAGGGAACTAGCGGTCCTCGAAATACGCAGTATTTT. Translated, it gives CASSPQGTSGPRNTQYF.

This chain joins TRBV6-6 and TRBJ1-2; 8 nucleotides line up with TRBD1. Germline loops: CDR1 MNHNY, CDR2 SVGAGI (reference sequence). The CDR3 spans 15 residues. V trimming: 2 bases; J trimming: 5 bases; junction bases outside the gene matches: 7. This CDR3 is CASSYLGQGAYGYTF. Written as DNA, the CDR3 is TGTGCCAGCAGTTACCTCGGGCAGGGGGCGTATGGCTACACCTTC.

The genes are TRBV5-6 and TRBJ2-7, with 9 positions matching TRBD2. CDR3 size: 16 residues. J gave up 3 bases and V 4 bases, and 11 bases lay outside the gene matches. The germline V gene encodes CDR1 SGHDT and CDR2 YYEEEE. CDR3 in amino acids: CASSGGVGLALYEQYF. CDR3 sequence (DNA): TGTGCCAGCAGCGGGGGGGTAGGACTAGCGCTCTACGAGCAGTACTTC.